Below are 29 T cell receptor beta chains sequenced from a single sample in a study of cytomegalovirus exposure and HLA in healthy donors. The PCR ran on 60 Vbeta and 13 Jbeta primers. Produced via immunoSEQ multiplex PCR; TCRdb's table is partial and in-frame only. The repertoire holds about 170,000 clones, with 79% as singletons. The source material was PBMCs. These receptors originate from a woman aged 45-65 years in good health and CMV-seronegative.

Here the CDR3 reads CASSPSTRNEKLFF. CDR3 in DNA: TGTGCCAGCAGCCCTTCTACGCGAAATGAAAAACTGTTTTTT. J is TRBJ1-4 and V is TRBV9; no reliable D call. Trimming took off 4 bases at V and 5 bases at J, with 12 bases between the two ends. From germline, CDR1 is SGDLS and CDR2 YYNGEE. The length of the CDR3 is 14 residues.

V gene TRBV4-3 combines with J gene TRBJ1-1, with 7 positions matching TRBD1. The junction had 12 bases not matched to a gene; V was cut back by 5 bases and J by 6 bases. CDR1 and CDR2 (germline): LGHNA, YSLEER. CDR3 size: 15 residues. CDR3 loop: CASSLHRTGSSEAFF. For the CDR3, the DNA is TGCGCCAGCAGCTTACACAGGACAGGTTCTTCTGAAGCTTTCTTT.

The genes are TRBV5-3 and TRBJ1-1; D is unclear. TRBV5-3 is an ORF; its function is uncertain. V lost 0 bases to trimming and J lost 0 bases, with 12 bases between them. There are 16 residues in the CDR3. CDR3 loop: CARSLGLRHLNTEAFF. The CDR3 DNA sequence: TGTGCCAGAAGCTTGGGGCTCAGGCATTTGAACACTGAAGCTTTCTTT.

As DNA, the CDR3 is TGTGCCAGCAGGCCGGGACAGGGGTTTGGCTCTGGAAACACCATATATTTT. Its translation is CASRPGQGFGSGNTIYF. V is TRBV2 and J is TRBJ1-3; 10 bases match TRBD1. After removal of 6 bases from V and 0 bases from J, the junction contained 8 bases not matched to a gene. The CDR3 totals 17 residues. Germline CDR1 and CDR2: SNHLY and FYNNEI.

Only one count was recorded for this clone. The J gene is TRBJ2-1, the V gene TRBV5-1; 15 bases are a match to TRBD2. V shed 4 bases and J 9 bases; nucleotides not matched to a gene: 8. This CDR3 comprises 16 residues. CDR1 is SGHRS, CDR2 YFSETQ, per germline. The CDR3 protein is CASSLLQGLAGGEQFF. The CDR3 DNA is TGCGCCAGCAGCCTGTTACAGGGACTAGCGGGGGGTGAGCAGTTCTTC.

This clone turned up a few times. The rearrangement joins TRBV9 to TRBJ2-2, with a tentative D call TRBD1 (6 bases). There are 16 residues in the CDR3. Germline V gene sequence: CDR1 SGDLS, CDR2 YYNGEE. Trimming took off 0 bases at V and 6 bases at J, with 15 bases between the two ends. CDR3 residues: CASSVGEGRGSGELFF. The CDR3 DNA sequence: TGTGCCAGCAGCGTAGGTGAGGGCAGGGGATCCGGGGAGCTGTTTTTT.

This clone was counted once. The CDR3 DNA follows: TGTGCCAGTTCAACCCGGGACAGGGCCTACGAGCAGTACTTC. Amino acids: CASSTRDRAYEQYF. This chain links TRBV19 with TRBJ2-7, with 9 bases that match TRBD1. Germline-derived CDR1 and CDR2 are LNHDA and SQIVND (reference sequence). V gave up 8 bases and J gave up 2 bases; unmatched junction bases: 7. The CDR3 sequence is 14 residues long.

The V call is TRBV5-3, the J call TRBJ2-1, with 9 bases lining up with TRBD2. TRBV5-3 is designated an ORF whose function remains uncertain. This CDR3 region has 16 residues. Trimming took 2 bases from V and 4 from J; bases not matched to a gene: 7. Here the CDR3 reads CARSFHLAGSYNEQFF. The CDR3 DNA sequence: TGTGCCAGAAGCTTTCATCTAGCGGGGTCATACAATGAGCAGTTCTTC.

This clone was counted a single time. The V call is TRBV5-6, the J call TRBJ2-3, with 7 bases that match TRBD1. Germline trimming cut 4 bases from V and 8 bases from J; bases unmatched to any gene: 7. The CDR3 length is 13 residues. From germline, CDR1 is SGHDT and CDR2 YYEEEE. The chain's CDR3 is CASSGTGVGTQYF. The CDR3, as DNA: TGTGCCAGCAGCGGCACAGGGGTAGGTACGCAGTATTTT.

The CDR3 bases are TGTGCCAGTAGTAACGACAGGTTCTCAGCTTTCTTT. This encodes CASSNDRFSAFF. V is TRBV19 and J is TRBJ1-1; tentative D call: TRBD1 (6 bases). Germline CDR1 reads LNHDA; CDR2 reads SQIVND (reference sequence). With 4 bases removed from V and 10 bases from J, the gap between germline ends came to 13 bases. There are 12 residues in the CDR3.

The rearrangement joins TRBV7-9 to TRBJ1-1; 7 nucleotides agree with TRBD1. The CDR3 is 17 amino acids. CDR1 and CDR2 (germline): SEHNR, FQNEAQ (reference sequence). V lost 5 bases and J lost 0; bases outside the gene matches: 12. The CDR3 sequence: CASSQGRDSYMNTEAFF. Here the CDR3 DNA reads TGTGCCAGCAGCCAAGGTCGGGACAGTTACATGAACACTGAAGCTTTCTTT.

This clone was found once. This chain connects TRBV27 to TRBJ2-5; D unclear. V lost 4 bases, J lost 2 bases, and 5 bases lay in between. The CDR3 totals 12 residues. The germline gives CDR1 MNHEY, CDR2 SMNVEV (reference sequence). Here the CDR3 DNA reads TGTGCCAGCAGTTGTCATCAAGAGACCCAGTACTTC. Translated: CASSCHQETQYF.

The chain recombines TRBV4-1 with TRBJ2-7; 9 nucleotides align to TRBD1. This CDR3 contains 14 residues. J was trimmed by 2 bases and V by 7 bases; bases with no gene match: 6. Germline loops: CDR1 MGHRA, CDR2 YSYEKL. CDR3 sequence reads: CASKQTGGPYEQYF. CDR3 in DNA: TGCGCCAGCAAACAGACAGGGGGTCCCTACGAGCAGTACTTC.

V gene TRBV28 combines with J gene TRBJ2-3; a possible D gene is TRBD2 (7 bases). The CDR3 spans 18 residues. The ends were cut back, 6 bases at V and 2 bases at J, with 24 bases in the middle. Germline V lookup: CDR1 MDHEN, CDR2 SYDVKM. Here the CDR3 DNA reads TGTGCCAGCAGATCTAGGGGGGGCGGTATATGGAACACAGATACGCAGTATTTT. Translating gives CASRSRGGGIWNTDTQYF.

This chain connects TRBV29-1 to TRBJ2-7; the match to TRBD2 covers 12 bases. The CDR3 covers 16 residues. The V gene's germline CDR1 is SQVTM and CDR2 ANQGSEA. Unmatched junction bases numbered 8, after V lost 1 base and J lost 4 bases. DNA for the CDR3: TGCAGCGTTGAAGCCCGGCTAGCGGGAGGGATGTACGAGCAGTACTTC. Protein sequence: CSVEARLAGGMYEQYF.

The chain joins TRBV6-1 to TRBJ2-7; 12 bases are a match to TRBD1. Trimming removed 2 bases from V and 5 bases from J; junction bases left unmatched: 4. The germline CDR1 and CDR2 sequences are MNHNS and SASEGT. The CDR3 runs to 15 residues. CDR3 region: CASSEWDRGLDEQYF. For the CDR3, the DNA is TGTGCCAGCAGTGAATGGGACAGGGGGCTCGACGAGCAGTACTTC.

This CDR3 is CASSLGGRTDTQYF. For the CDR3, the DNA is TGTGCCAGCAGCTTAGGGGGGCGCACAGATACGCAGTATTTT. The rearrangement uses TRBV7-9 and TRBJ2-3; a possible D gene is TRBD1 (6 bases). Looked up from germline, CDR1 is SEHNR and CDR2 is FQNEAQ (reference sequence). The length of the CDR3 is 14 residues. The ends were cut back, 1 base at V and 1 base at J, with 6 bases in the middle. The variable domain in full, with the rest retrieved from reference TRBV7-9 and TRBJ2-3, is DTGVSQNPRHKITKRGQNVTFRCDPISEHNRLYWYRQTLGQGPEFLTYFQNEAQLEKSRLLSDRFSAERPKGSFSTLEIQRTEQGDSAMYLCASSLGGRTDTQYFGPGTRLTVL.

This clone was observed a handful of times. V gene TRBV19 combines with J gene TRBJ1-1, with D maybe TRBD1 (6 bases). This CDR3 has 15 residues. The V gene's germline CDR1 is LNHDA and CDR2 SQIVND (reference sequence). Trimming removed 5 bases from V and 4 bases from J, with 17 bases in between. In nucleotides, the CDR3 is TGTGCCAGTAGTGCTCAGGGGCCGAGGGCCACTGAAGCTTTCTTT. Its protein is CASSAQGPRATEAFF.

The chain has TRBV19 and TRBJ2-1; 9 bases are a match to TRBD2. V trimming: 3 bases; J trimming: 4 bases; junction bases outside the gene matches: 4. In germline, CDR1 is LNHDA, CDR2 SQIVND (reference sequence). This CDR3 has 15 amino acids. In DNA form, the CDR3 reads TGTGCCAGTAGTATCAACGCGGGAGGGTACAATGAGCAGTTCTTC. This sequence encodes CASSINAGGYNEQFF.

The gene calls are TRBV18 and TRBJ1-1, with 7 nucleotides matching TRBD1. Germline CDR1 KGHSH, CDR2 LQKENI. Losses at the gene ends were 0 bases for V and 1 base for J; bases not matched to a gene: 5. CDR3 length: 16 amino acids. The CDR3 DNA sequence: TGTGCCAGCTCACCACCGCGAGGGACAGCGAACACTGAAGCTTTCTTT. It is translated as CASSPPRGTANTEAFF.

The chain has TRBV9 and TRBJ2-7, with D possibly TRBD2 on 6 matching bases. The CDR3 runs 15 residues. The V end lost 2 bases, the J end lost 5 bases, and 17 bases lay between the germline ends. Germline V lookup: CDR1 SGDLS, CDR2 YYNGEE. The CDR3 DNA is TGTGCCAGCAGCGTCGCCGGGACTCACGGGGACGAGCAGTACTTC. Protein sequence: CASSVAGTHGDEQYF.

The CDR3 DNA reads as TGTGCCAGTAGTATATCGGACAGGGGAGGCTCCTCTCCTGGCTACACCTTC. Translated: CASSISDRGGSSPGYTF. The rearrangement uses TRBV19 and TRBJ1-2; TRBD1 matches at 9 bases. This CDR3 region has 17 residues. The ends lost 2 bases at V and 7 bases at J; junction bases unmatched: 14. Germline V gene lookup returns CDR1 LNHDA and CDR2 SQIVND (reference sequence).

The V call is TRBV7-3, the J call TRBJ2-3; a weak D match, TRBD2 (5 bases). Per germline, CDR1 SGHTA and CDR2 FQGTGA. The V end lost 8 bases, the J end lost 5 bases, and 14 bases lay between the germline ends. This CDR3 is 13 amino acids long. CDR3 region: CASCRGPLDTQYF. The CDR3 bases are TGTGCCAGCTGCCGCGGGCCTCTAGATACGCAGTATTTT.

The chain couples TRBV5-1 to TRBJ2-3; TRBD2 matches 11 bases. The CDR3 totals 15 residues. V shed 4 bases and J 6 bases; nucleotides not matched to a gene: 7. Germline V lookup: CDR1 SGHRS, CDR2 YFSETQ. For the CDR3, the DNA is TGCGCCAGCAGCCCTTCCGGACTAGCGGGTGATACGCAGTATTTT. Its protein is CASSPSGLAGDTQYF. The full variable domain, in which reference TRBV5-1 and TRBJ2-3 provide the parts outside the CDR3, is KAGVTQTPRYLIKTRGQQVTLSCSPISGHRSVSWYQQTPGQGLQFLFEYFSETQRNKGNFPGRFSGRQFSNSRSEMNVSTLELGDSALYLCASSPSGLAGDTQYFGPGTRLTVL.

This chain joins TRBV28 and TRBJ1-5, with 9 positions matching TRBD1. This CDR3 is built from 15 residues. The J segment lost 6 bases and the V segment lost 5 bases, leaving 8 bases of the junction unmatched. Germline CDR1 reads MDHEN; CDR2 reads SYDVKM. DNA for the CDR3: TGTGCCAGCAGTCTTAGGACAGGGGTAGGTCAGCCCCAGCATTTT. Protein: CASSLRTGVGQPQHF.

V usage is TRBV28 and J usage is TRBJ2-1, with D tentatively TRBD1 (5 bases). The V gene lost 2 bases and the J gene lost 9 bases, with 8 bases spanning the gap. Germline V CDR1 and CDR2: MDHEN, SYDVKM. The CDR3 is made up of 12 amino acids. The CDR3: CASSLRGSEQFF. The CDR3 bases are TGTGCCAGCAGTTTAAGGGGAAGTGAGCAGTTCTTC.

The chain joins TRBV28 to TRBJ2-7, with 7 bases aligning to TRBD2. This CDR3 region has 16 residues. V lost 6 bases and J lost 3; bases outside the gene matches: 14. Germline V gene data show CDR1 as MDHEN and CDR2 as SYDVKM. As DNA, the CDR3 is TGTGCCAGCAGACCCCTTACCGGGGGGACGCGCTACGAGCAGTACTTC. This sequence encodes CASRPLTGGTRYEQYF.

This clone has a handful of counts. J is TRBJ2-7 and V is TRBV28; TRBD2 matches at 7 bases. The germline gives CDR1 MDHEN, CDR2 SYDVKM. Germline trimming cut 3 bases from V and 4 bases from J; bases unmatched to any gene: 6. This CDR3 has 14 amino acids. The CDR3 coding sequence is TGTGCCAGCAGTTTTTGGCGGGGGAAGTACGAGCAGTACTTC. The encoded protein is CASSFWRGKYEQYF.

The V call is TRBV27, the J call TRBJ2-5; no firm D call. Gene TRBJ2-7 matches the end of the DNA better, so the J call may be wrong. Germline V lookup: CDR1 MNHEY, CDR2 SMNVEV (reference sequence). The CDR3 consists of 13 residues. The CDR3 nucleotides are TGTGCCAGCAGTTTCGACCGACACCACGAGCAGTACTTC. Its protein product is CASSFDRHHEQYF.